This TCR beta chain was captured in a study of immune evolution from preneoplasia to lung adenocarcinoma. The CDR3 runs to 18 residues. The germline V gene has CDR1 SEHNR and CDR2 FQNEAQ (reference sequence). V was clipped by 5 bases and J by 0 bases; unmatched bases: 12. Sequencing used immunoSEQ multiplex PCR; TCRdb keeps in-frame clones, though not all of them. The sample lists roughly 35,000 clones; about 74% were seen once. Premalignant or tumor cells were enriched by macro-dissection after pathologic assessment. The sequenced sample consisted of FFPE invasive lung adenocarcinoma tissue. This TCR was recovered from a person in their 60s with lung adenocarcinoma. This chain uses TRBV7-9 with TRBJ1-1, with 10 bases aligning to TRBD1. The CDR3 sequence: CASSRRDRGGLMNTEAFF. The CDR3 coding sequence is TGTGCCAGCAGCCGCCGGGACAGGGGAGGATTGATGAACACTGAAGCTTTCTTT.